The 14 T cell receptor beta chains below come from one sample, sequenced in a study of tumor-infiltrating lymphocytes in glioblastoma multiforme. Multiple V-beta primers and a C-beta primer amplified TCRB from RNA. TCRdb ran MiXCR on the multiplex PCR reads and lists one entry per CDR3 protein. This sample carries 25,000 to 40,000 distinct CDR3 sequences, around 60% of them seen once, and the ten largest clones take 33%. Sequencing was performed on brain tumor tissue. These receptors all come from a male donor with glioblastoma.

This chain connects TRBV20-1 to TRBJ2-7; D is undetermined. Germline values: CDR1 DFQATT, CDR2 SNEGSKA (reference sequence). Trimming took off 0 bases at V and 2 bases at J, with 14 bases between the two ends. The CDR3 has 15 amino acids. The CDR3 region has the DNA TGCAGTGCTAGAGATACTATCACAGTAACCTACGAGCAGTACTTC. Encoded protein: CSARDTITVTYEQYF.

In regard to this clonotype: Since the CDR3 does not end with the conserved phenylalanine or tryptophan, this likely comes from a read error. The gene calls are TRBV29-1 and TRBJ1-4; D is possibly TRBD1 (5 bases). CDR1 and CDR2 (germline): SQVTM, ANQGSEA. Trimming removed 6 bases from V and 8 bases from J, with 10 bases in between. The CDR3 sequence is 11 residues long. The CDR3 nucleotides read TGCAGCGTCGGGGGTGGCGAAAAACTGTTTTCT. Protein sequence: CSVGGGEKLFS.

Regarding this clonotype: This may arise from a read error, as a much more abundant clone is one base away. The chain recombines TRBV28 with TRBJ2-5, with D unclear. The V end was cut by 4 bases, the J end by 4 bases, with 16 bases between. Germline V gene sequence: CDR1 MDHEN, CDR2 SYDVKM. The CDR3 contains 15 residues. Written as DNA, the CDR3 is TGTGCCAGCAGTTCCCTAGGGATAGAAGGAGAGACCCAGTACTTC. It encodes CASSSLGIEGETQYF. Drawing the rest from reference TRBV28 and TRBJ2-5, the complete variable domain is DVKVTQSSRYLVKRTGEKVFLECVQDMDHENMFWYRQDPGLGLRLIYFSYDVKMKEKGDIPEGYSVSREKKERFSLILESASTNQTSMYLCASSSLGIEGETQYFGPGTRLLVL.

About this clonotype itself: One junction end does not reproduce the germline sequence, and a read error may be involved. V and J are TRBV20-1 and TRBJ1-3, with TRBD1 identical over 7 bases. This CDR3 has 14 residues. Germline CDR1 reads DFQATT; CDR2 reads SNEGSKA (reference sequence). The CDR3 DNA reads TGCAGTTCTCTGACAGGGACAACTGGAAACGCCATATATTTT. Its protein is CSSLTGTTGNAIYF.

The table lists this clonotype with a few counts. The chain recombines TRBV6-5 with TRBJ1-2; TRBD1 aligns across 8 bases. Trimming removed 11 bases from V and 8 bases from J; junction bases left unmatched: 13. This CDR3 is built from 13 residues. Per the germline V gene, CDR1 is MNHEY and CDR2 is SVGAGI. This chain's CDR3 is CAVSRTGRQGYTF. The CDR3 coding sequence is TGTGCCGTCAGCAGGACAGGGCGTCAGGGCTACACCTTC.

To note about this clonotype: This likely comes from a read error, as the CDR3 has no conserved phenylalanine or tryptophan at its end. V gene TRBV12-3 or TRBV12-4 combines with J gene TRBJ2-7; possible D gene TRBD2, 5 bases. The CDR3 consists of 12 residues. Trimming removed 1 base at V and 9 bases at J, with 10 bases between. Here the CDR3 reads CASSLDWETQYL. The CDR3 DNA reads TGTGCCAGCAGTTTAGACTGGGAGACGCAGTACTTA.

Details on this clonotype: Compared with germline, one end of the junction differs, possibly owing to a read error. Written as DNA, the CDR3 is TGTGACAGCAGCGACAGGGACACCGGGGAGCTGTTTTTT. Protein: CDSSDRDTGELFF. This sequence joins TRBV11-3 and TRBJ2-2; 7 bases agree with TRBD1. Germline V gene sequence: CDR1 SGHNT, CDR2 YENEEA. The CDR3 loop spans 13 amino acids.

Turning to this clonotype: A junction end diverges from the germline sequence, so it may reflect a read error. As DNA, the CDR3 is TGTGCCAGCAGTTCTCCAGGGGGGGGGCTAACTGAAGCTATCTTT. Amino acid sequence: CASSSPGGGLTEAIF. The chain joins TRBV12-3 or TRBV12-4 to TRBJ1-1; 7 positions match TRBD1. The CDR3 has 15 residues.

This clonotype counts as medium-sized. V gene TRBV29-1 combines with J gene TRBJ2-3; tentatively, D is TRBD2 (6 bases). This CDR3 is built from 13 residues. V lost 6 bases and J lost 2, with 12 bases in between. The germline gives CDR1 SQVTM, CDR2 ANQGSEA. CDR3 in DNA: TGCAGCGTGCACCGGGACTTCACAGATACGCAGTATTTT. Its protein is CSVHRDFTDTQYF.

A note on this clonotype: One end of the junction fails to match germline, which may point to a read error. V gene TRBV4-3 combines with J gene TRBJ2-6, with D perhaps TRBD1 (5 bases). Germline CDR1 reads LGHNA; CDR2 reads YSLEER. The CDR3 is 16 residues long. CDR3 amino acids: CARSQEQASGANVLTF. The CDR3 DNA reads TGCGCCAGGAGCCAAGAACAGGCCTCTGGGGCCAACGTCCTGACTTTC.

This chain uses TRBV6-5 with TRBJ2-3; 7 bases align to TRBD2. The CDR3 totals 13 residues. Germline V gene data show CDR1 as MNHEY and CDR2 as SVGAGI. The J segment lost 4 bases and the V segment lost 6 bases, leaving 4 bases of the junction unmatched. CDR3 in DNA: TGTGCCAGCAGCGGGGGGTCGGCAGATACGCAGTATTTT. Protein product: CASSGGSADTQYF.

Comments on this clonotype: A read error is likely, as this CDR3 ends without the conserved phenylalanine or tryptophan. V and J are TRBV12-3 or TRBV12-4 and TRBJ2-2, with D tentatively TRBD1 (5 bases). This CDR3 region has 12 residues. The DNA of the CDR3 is TGTGCCAGCAGGCAGGGCACCTGGGAGCTGTTTTCT. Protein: CASRQGTWELFS.

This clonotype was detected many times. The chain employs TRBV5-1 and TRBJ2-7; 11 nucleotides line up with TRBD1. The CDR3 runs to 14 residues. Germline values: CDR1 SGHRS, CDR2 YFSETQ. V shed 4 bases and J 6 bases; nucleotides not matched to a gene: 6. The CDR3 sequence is CASSPGQGAGEQYF. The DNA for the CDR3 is TGCGCCAGCAGCCCAGGACAGGGGGCGGGCGAGCAGTACTTC.

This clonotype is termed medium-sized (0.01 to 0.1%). CDR3 DNA: TGCAGCGTTCCACTCTCGACCGGGCCAGAGACCCAGTACTTC. Protein sequence: CSVPLSTGPETQYF. This chain connects TRBV29-1 to TRBJ2-5, with no clear D. CDR3 size: 14 residues. From germline, CDR1 is SQVTM and CDR2 ANQGSEA. The V end was cut by 5 bases, the J end by 4 bases, with 17 bases between.